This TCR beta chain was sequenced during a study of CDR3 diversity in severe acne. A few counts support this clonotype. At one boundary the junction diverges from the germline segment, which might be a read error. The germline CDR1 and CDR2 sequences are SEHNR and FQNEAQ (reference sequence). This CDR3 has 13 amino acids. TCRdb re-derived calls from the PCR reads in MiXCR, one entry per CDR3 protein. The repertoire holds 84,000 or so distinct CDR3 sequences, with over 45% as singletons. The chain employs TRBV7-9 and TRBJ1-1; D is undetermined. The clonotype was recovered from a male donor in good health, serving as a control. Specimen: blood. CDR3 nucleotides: TGTGCCAGCAGCTTAGAGACCTACCGTGAAGCTCTCTTT. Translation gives CASSLETYREALF.